This TCR beta chain was identified during a study of blood T cell repertoires in COVID-19. Across the study: Researchers got acute and convalescent COVID-19 samples from the United States, Italy and Spain.

Original processing methods: The assay estimated nucleated cells by amplifying reference gene primers. TCRdb's table, derived via immunoSEQ multiplex PCR, lists solely in-frame clones and lacks some. The V and J calls and clone size were taken over from that table, and D and trimming were inferred from the DNA. The table lists hundreds of thousands of clones, around 87% of them singletons. V lost 5 bases to trimming and J lost 6 bases; unmatched junction nucleotides: 4. The CDR3 is made up of 13 amino acids. Germline CDR1 reads MNHEY; CDR2 reads SMNVEV (reference sequence). This clone was seen a single time.

The chain combines TRBV27 with TRBJ2-1; TRBD1 agrees at 7 bases. Sequencing used peripheral blood. This receptor was identified in a woman between 45 and 60 years old who had recovered from COVID-19. CDR3 DNA sequence: TGTGCCAGCAGTCCCGGGACAGTCAATGAGCAGTTCTTC. Translation gives CASSPGTVNEQFF.